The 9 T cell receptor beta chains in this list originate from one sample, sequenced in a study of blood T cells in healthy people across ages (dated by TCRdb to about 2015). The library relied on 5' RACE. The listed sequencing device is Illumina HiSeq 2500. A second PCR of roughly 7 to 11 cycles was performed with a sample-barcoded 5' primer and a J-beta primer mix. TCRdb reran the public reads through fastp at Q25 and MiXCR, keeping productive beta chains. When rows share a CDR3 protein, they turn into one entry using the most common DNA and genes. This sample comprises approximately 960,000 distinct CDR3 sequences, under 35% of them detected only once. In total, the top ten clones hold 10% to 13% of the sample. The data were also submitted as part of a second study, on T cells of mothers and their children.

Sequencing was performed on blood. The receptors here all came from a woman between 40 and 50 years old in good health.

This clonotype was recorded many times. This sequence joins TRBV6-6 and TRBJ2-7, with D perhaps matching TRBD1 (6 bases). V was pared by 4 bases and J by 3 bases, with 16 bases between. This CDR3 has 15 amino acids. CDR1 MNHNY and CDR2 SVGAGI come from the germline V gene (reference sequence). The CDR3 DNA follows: TGTGCCAGCAGTTCATTGACAGGTGGACTCTACGAGCAGTACTTC. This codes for CASSSLTGGLYEQYF.

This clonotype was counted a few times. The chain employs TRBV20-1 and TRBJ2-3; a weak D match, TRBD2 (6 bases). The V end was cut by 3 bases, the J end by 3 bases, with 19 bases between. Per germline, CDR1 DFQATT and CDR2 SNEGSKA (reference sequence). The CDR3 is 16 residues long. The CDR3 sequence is CSARRGLFGGTDTQYF. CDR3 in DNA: TGCAGTGCTAGGAGGGGACTGTTTGGAGGGACAGATACGCAGTATTTT.

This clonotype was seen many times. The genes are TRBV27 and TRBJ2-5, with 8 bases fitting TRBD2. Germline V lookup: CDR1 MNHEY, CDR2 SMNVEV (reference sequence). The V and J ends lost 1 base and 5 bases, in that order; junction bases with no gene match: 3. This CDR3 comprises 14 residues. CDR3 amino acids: CASSLYGGAETQYF. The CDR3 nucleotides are TGTGCCAGCAGTTTATACGGGGGGGCTGAGACCCAGTACTTC.

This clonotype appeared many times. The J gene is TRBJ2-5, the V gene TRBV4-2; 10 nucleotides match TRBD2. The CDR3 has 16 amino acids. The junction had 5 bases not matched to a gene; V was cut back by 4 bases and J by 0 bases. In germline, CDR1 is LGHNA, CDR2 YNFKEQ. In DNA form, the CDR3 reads TGTGCCAGCAGCCGCGGGACTAGCGCTTACCAAGAGACCCAGTACTTC. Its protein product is CASSRGTSAYQETQYF.

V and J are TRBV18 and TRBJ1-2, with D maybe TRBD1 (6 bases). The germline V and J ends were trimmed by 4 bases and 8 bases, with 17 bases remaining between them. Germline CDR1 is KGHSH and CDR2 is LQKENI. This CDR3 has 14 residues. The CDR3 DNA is TGTGCCAGCTCACTTCCCGGACAGAAGGTCGGCTACACCTTC. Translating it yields CASSLPGQKVGYTF.

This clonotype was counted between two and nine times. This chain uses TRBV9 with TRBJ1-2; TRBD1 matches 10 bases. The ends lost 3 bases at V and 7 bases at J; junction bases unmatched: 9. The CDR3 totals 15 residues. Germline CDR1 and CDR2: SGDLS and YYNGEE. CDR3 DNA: TGTGCCAGCAGCGGACAGGGGGCGCAGAGAGTTGGCTACACCTTC. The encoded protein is CASSGQGAQRVGYTF.

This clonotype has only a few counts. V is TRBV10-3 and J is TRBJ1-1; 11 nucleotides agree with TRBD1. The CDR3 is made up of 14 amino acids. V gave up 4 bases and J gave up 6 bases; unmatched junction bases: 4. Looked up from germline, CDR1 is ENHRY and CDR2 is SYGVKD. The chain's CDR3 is CAISGTGGFPEAFF. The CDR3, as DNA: TGTGCCATCAGTGGGACAGGGGGCTTCCCTGAAGCTTTCTTT.

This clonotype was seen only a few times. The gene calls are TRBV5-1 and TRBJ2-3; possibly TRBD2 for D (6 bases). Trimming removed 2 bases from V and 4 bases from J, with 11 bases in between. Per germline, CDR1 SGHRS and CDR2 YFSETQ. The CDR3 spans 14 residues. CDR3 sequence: CASSFGGVADTQYF. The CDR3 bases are TGCGCCAGCAGCTTCGGCGGGGTGGCAGATACGCAGTATTTT.

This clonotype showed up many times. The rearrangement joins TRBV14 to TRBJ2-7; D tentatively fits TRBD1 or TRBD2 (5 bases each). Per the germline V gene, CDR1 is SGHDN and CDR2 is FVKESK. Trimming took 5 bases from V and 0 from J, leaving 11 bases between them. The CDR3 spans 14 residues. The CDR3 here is CASSVRDGSYEQYF. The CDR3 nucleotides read TGTGCCAGCAGCGTCCGGGACGGCTCCTACGAGCAGTACTTC.